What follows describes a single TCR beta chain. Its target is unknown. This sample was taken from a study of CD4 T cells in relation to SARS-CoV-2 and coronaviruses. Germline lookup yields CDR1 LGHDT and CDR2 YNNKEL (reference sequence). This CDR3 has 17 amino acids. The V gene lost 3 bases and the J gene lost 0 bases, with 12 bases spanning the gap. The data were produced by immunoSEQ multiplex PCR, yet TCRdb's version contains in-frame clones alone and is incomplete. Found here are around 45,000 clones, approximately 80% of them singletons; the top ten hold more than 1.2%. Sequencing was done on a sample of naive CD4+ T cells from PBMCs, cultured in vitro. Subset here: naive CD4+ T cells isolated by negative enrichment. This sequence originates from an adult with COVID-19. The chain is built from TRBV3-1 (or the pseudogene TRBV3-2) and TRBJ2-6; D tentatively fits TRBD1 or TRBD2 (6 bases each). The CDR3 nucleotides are TGTGCCAGCAGCCATCGTGGGGGGCCCTCTGGGGCCAACGTCCTGACTTTC. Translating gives CASSHRGGPSGANVLTF.